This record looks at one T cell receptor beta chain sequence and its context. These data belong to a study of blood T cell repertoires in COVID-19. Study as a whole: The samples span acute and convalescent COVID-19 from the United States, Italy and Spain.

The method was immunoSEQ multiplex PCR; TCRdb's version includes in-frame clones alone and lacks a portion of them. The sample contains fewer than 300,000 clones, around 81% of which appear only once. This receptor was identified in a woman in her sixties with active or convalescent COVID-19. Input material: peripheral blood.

CDR3 in amino acids: CASSLSGFGTEAFF. DNA of the CDR3: TGTGCCAGCAGCTTATCAGGGTTCGGTACTGAAGCTTTCTTT. V gene TRBV7-2 combines with J gene TRBJ1-1, with D maybe TRBD1 (5 bases). The V gene's germline CDR1 is SGHTA and CDR2 FQGNSA. Trimming stripped 2 bases from V and 5 bases from J, with 12 bases between. The CDR3 contains 14 residues. Drawing the rest from reference TRBV7-2 and TRBJ1-1, the complete variable domain is GAGVSQSPSNKVTEKGKDVELRCDPISGHTALYWYRQSLGQGLEFLIYFQGNSAPDKSGLPSDRFSAERTGGSVSTLTIQRTQQEDSAVYLCASSLSGFGTEAFFGQGTRLTVV.